What follows are 25 T cell receptor beta chains derived from one specimen sequenced in a study of blood T cell dynamics during melanoma immunotherapy. The method was immunoSEQ multiplex PCR; TCRdb's version includes in-frame clones alone and lacks a portion of them. This sample has 9,100 or so clones, with 65% to 90% found just once. Time point in this sample: pre-treatment baseline. The material sequenced was blood, taken from a patient treated with checkpoint blockade. The source is a human donor with melanoma.

This clone was recorded a few times. This chain uses TRBV10-2 with TRBJ2-2, with a weak D call TRBD1 (5 bases). V shed 2 bases and J shed 8 bases, with 9 bases lying between them. The CDR3 is made up of 13 amino acids. The germline gives CDR1 WSHSY, CDR2 SAAADI. The CDR3 is CASSEADRGELFF. The CDR3 DNA reads as TGCGCCAGCAGTGAGGCAGACAGAGGGGAGCTGTTTTTT.

J is TRBJ2-7 and V is TRBV27; 9 bases match TRBD1. Trimming removed 4 bases from V and 2 bases from J; junction bases left unmatched: 0. This CDR3 comprises 13 residues. CDR1 and CDR2 from the germline V gene are MNHEY and SMNVEV (reference sequence). In DNA, the CDR3 is TGTGCCAGCAGTTGGACAGGGGCCTACGAGCAGTACTTC. It encodes CASSWTGAYEQYF.

This clone has only one observation. The chain is built from TRBV5-4 and TRBJ1-4; a possible D gene is TRBD1 (5 bases). Germline CDR1 is SGHNT and CDR2 is YYREEE (reference sequence). The germline V and J ends were trimmed by 0 bases and 0 bases, with 9 bases remaining between them. The CDR3 runs 16 residues. This CDR3 reads CASSLGGTATNEKLFF. CDR3 DNA: TGTGCCAGCAGCTTGGGGGGGACGGCAACTAATGAAAAACTGTTTTTT.

The chain combines TRBV28 with TRBJ1-1; TRBD1 aligns across 7 bases. The germline CDR1 and CDR2 sequences are MDHEN and SYDVKM. V lost 6 bases and J lost 2; bases outside the gene matches: 15. This CDR3 is 17 amino acids long. CDR3 sequence reads: CASRPGGQGDGNTEAFF. CDR3 coding DNA: TGTGCCAGCAGGCCCGGGGGGCAGGGGGATGGAAACACTGAAGCTTTCTTT. The variable domain in full, with the rest retrieved from reference TRBV28 and TRBJ1-1, is DVKVTQSSRYLVKRTGEKVFLECVQDMDHENMFWYRQDPGLGLRLIYFSYDVKMKEKGDIPEGYSVSREKKERFSLILESASTNQTSMYLCASRPGGQGDGNTEAFFGQGTRLTVV.

The chain recombines TRBV7-2 with TRBJ2-2, with 9 bases matching TRBD1. In germline, CDR1 is SGHTA, CDR2 FQGNSA. With 5 bases clipped from V and 6 bases from J, the junction kept 13 bases outside the gene matches. The CDR3 length is 17 residues. DNA for the CDR3: TGTGCCAGCAGCCAAACTCGGACAGGGGAAGGCCCCGGGGAGCTGTTTTTT. It specifies CASSQTRTGEGPGELFF.

The V call is TRBV7-9, the J call TRBJ1-2, with a tentative D call TRBD1 (6 bases). The CDR3 consists of 13 residues. Per the germline V gene, CDR1 is SEHNR and CDR2 is FQNEAQ (reference sequence). Deletions cut 5 bases from V and 2 bases from J, with 9 bases between. CDR3 nucleotides: TGTGCCAGCAGCGGAGGGGGAAACTATGGCTACACCTTC. Its translation is CASSGGGNYGYTF.

V is TRBV6-6 and J is TRBJ2-3; TRBD2 matches at 8 bases. The V gene's germline CDR1 is MNHNY and CDR2 SVGAGI (reference sequence). The CDR3 sequence is 13 residues long. J lost 3 bases, V lost 7 bases, and 3 bases had no gene match. CDR3 sequence (DNA): TGTGCCAGCACGGGGGGGGTAACAGATACGCAGTATTTT. Translating it yields CASTGGVTDTQYF.

The rearrangement joins TRBV19 to TRBJ2-3, with D perhaps given as TRBD1 or TRBD2 (5 bases each). This CDR3 is built from 14 residues. Germline V gene data show CDR1 as LNHDA and CDR2 as SQIVND (reference sequence). The V and J ends lost 5 bases and 0 bases respectively, with 9 bases between them. The CDR3 region is CASSQRDSTDTQYF. The DNA for the CDR3 is TGTGCCAGTAGTCAAAGGGACAGCACAGATACGCAGTATTTT.

The gene calls are TRBV27 and TRBJ1-6; unclear D gene. Germline loops: CDR1 MNHEY, CDR2 SMNVEV (reference sequence). The length of the CDR3 is 14 residues. Trimming cost V 7 bases and J 4 bases, with 11 bases left between them. The CDR3 spells CASTPSVYNSPLHF. Written as DNA, the CDR3 is TGTGCCAGCACCCCGAGCGTTTATAATTCACCCCTCCACTTT.

The V call is TRBV6-5, the J call TRBJ1-1, with D possibly TRBD1 on 6 matching bases. In germline, CDR1 is MNHEY, CDR2 SVGAGI. V was clipped by 0 bases and J by 10 bases, with 15 bases between them. The CDR3 runs to 14 residues. The CDR3 reads CASSYSTGWGGAFF. In DNA form, the CDR3 reads TGTGCCAGCAGTTACTCAACAGGGTGGGGCGGAGCTTTCTTT.

There are a few counts of this clone. The chain is built from TRBV9 and TRBJ1-1; D not certain. V lost 0 bases, J lost 5 bases, and 8 bases lay in between. Germline values: CDR1 SGDLS, CDR2 YYNGEE. The CDR3 sequence is 13 residues long. CDR3 nucleotides: TGTGCCAGCAGCGTAGATCACGGTACTGAAGCTTTCTTT. This codes for CASSVDHGTEAFF.

This rearrangement joins TRBV7-9 to TRBJ2-7, with D tentatively TRBD1 (7 bases). Trimming took off 2 bases at V and 2 bases at J, with 22 bases between the two ends. The CDR3 loop spans 18 amino acids. CDR1 and CDR2 from the germline V gene are SEHNR and FQNEAQ (reference sequence). The chain's CDR3 is CASSLIRETGPGTYEQYF. Here the CDR3 DNA reads TGTGCCAGCAGCTTAATACGGGAGACAGGGCCGGGGACCTACGAGCAGTACTTC.

The V and J genes are TRBV6-1 and TRBJ1-4; unclear D gene. The germline CDR1 and CDR2 sequences are MNHNS and SASEGT. The V gene lost 6 bases and the J gene lost 6 bases, with 5 bases spanning the gap. The CDR3 extends over 11 amino acids. CDR3 coding DNA: TGTGCCAGCAGGTTAGATGAAAAACTGTTTTTT. Translated, it gives CASRLDEKLFF.

This chain joins TRBV19 and TRBJ2-1, with a possible D match to TRBD1 (6 bases). Germline V gives CDR1 LNHDA, CDR2 SQIVND (reference sequence). This CDR3 has 16 residues. Trimming left V 5 bases short and J 3 bases short, with 17 bases between. CDR3 sequence reads: CASSVAPDRVYNEQFF. For the CDR3, the DNA is TGTGCCAGTAGTGTAGCCCCGGACAGAGTCTACAATGAGCAGTTCTTC. The full variable domain, in which reference TRBV19 and TRBJ2-1 provide the parts outside the CDR3, is DGGITQSPKYLFRKEGQNVTLSCEQNLNHDAMYWYRQDPGQGLRLIYYSQIVNDFQKGDIAEGYSVSREKKESFPLTVTSAQKNPTAFYLCASSVAPDRVYNEQFFGPGTRLTVL.

The genes are TRBV7-8 and TRBJ1-1; perhaps TRBD1 as D (6 bases). In germline, CDR1 is SGHVS, CDR2 FQNEAQ. The CDR3 totals 15 residues. Trimming removed 2 bases from V and 0 bases from J, with 10 bases in between. The CDR3 reads CASSLPRGMNTEAFF. The CDR3 DNA reads TGTGCCAGCAGCTTACCCAGGGGTATGAACACTGAAGCTTTCTTT.

The chain's CDR3 is CASSFTGEEKLFF. The CDR3 bases are TGTGCCAGCAGTTTTACAGGGGAAGAAAAACTGTTTTTT. The V gene is TRBV28, the J gene TRBJ1-4; 7 bases match TRBD1. The CDR3 runs to 13 residues. The ends lost 3 bases at V and 8 bases at J; junction bases unmatched: 3. Germline V gene data show CDR1 as MDHEN and CDR2 as SYDVKM.

V and J are TRBV5-1 and TRBJ2-3; the match to TRBD2 covers 7 bases. The CDR3 sequence is 15 residues long. Germline assignment: CDR1 SGHRS and CDR2 YFSETQ. V dropped 1 base and J dropped 2; count of bases not matched to a gene: 4. The CDR3 here is CASSLQSGDTDTQYF. In DNA, the CDR3 is TGCGCCAGCAGCTTGCAAAGCGGGGACACAGATACGCAGTATTTT.

This clone was observed once. CDR3 DNA sequence: TGTGCTAGTGGTTTGGAAGGGCAGGGACCCGCTTTCTTT. It encodes CASGLEGQGPAFF. This chain links TRBV12-5 with TRBJ1-1, with D maybe TRBD1 (5 bases). Germline V gives CDR1 LGHNT, CDR2 FRNRAP. V lost 1 base and J 11 bases, leaving 14 bases between the germline ends. The CDR3 has 13 amino acids.

The chain links TRBV7-2 to TRBJ2-1; a weak D match, TRBD2 (7 bases). Germline V gene lookup returns CDR1 SGHTA and CDR2 FQGNSA. With 3 bases removed from V and 6 bases from J, the gap between germline ends came to 12 bases. This CDR3 is 14 amino acids long. The CDR3 DNA reads TGTGCCAGCAGCTTCCGCGGGGGCGGCAATGAGCAGTTCTTC. This codes for CASSFRGGGNEQFF. Full variable domain (rest looked up from reference TRBV7-2 and TRBJ2-1): GAGVSQSPSNKVTEKGKDVELRCDPISGHTALYWYRQSLGQGLEFLIYFQGNSAPDKSGLPSDRFSAERTGGSVSTLTIQRTQQEDSAVYLCASSFRGGGNEQFFGPGTRLTVL.

The rearrangement joins TRBV12-5 to TRBJ1-5, with D uncertain. Between the trimmed V and J ends, which lost 2 bases and 0 bases, there was a span of 20 bases. Germline V CDR1 and CDR2: LGHNT, FRNRAP. This CDR3 contains 19 residues. DNA of the CDR3: TGTGCTAGTGGTTTGATCTCCTCTCCCCCGGCTAATAGCAATCAGCCCCAGCATTTT. Its translation is CASGLISSPPANSNQPQHF.

The CDR3 nucleotides are TGTGCCAGCAGCGTTGGGACTAGCGGGGGAAACCAAGAGACCCAGTACTTC. Amino acids: CASSVGTSGGNQETQYF. This chain connects TRBV9 to TRBJ2-5; 14 positions agree with TRBD2. After removal of 2 bases from V and 0 bases from J, the junction contained 3 bases not matched to a gene. CDR1 SGDLS and CDR2 YYNGEE come from the germline V gene. The CDR3 extends over 17 amino acids. The full variable domain, with the rest looked up from reference TRBV9 and TRBJ2-5, is DSGVTQTPKHLITATGQRVTLRCSPRSGDLSVYWYQQSLDQGLQFLIQYYNGEERAKGNILERFSAQQFPDLHSELNLSSLELGDSALYFCASSVGTSGGNQETQYFGPGTRLLVL.

CDR3 coding DNA: TGTGCCAGCAGCCAGGCGATGAGGACTAGCCGGGGGTACGAGCAGTACTTC. Residues: CASSQAMRTSRGYEQYF. The chain has TRBV14 and TRBJ2-7; 8 bases are shared with TRBD2. This CDR3 spans 17 amino acids. Germline V lookup: CDR1 SGHDN, CDR2 FVKESK. Trimming took 3 bases from V and 4 from J; bases not matched to a gene: 14.

The chain carries TRBV11-2 and TRBJ2-7; unclear D gene. Germline values: CDR1 SGHAT, CDR2 FQNNGV. The CDR3 sequence is 13 residues long. V was clipped by 1 base and J by 5 bases, with 9 bases between them. The CDR3: CASSLVGQNEQYF. The CDR3 DNA is TGTGCCAGCAGCTTAGTGGGCCAGAACGAGCAGTACTTC.

The genes are TRBV28 and TRBJ1-1, with D possibly being TRBD1 (6 bases). The germline gives CDR1 MDHEN, CDR2 SYDVKM. The ends were cut back, 4 bases at V and 1 base at J, with 16 bases in the middle. This CDR3 contains 16 residues. CDR3 residues: CASSSSSQGKNTEAFF. The DNA for the CDR3 is TGTGCCAGCAGTTCTTCTAGCCAGGGGAAGAACACTGAAGCTTTCTTT.

V usage is TRBV27 and J usage is TRBJ2-2; possibly TRBD1 or TRBD2 for D (5 bases each). Germline CDR1 MNHEY, CDR2 SMNVEV (reference sequence). The V end lost 4 bases, the J end lost 1 base, and 13 bases lay between the germline ends. The CDR3 has 16 amino acids. CDR3 in amino acids: CASSWAGTVNTGELFF. The CDR3 nucleotides are TGTGCCAGCAGTTGGGCCGGGACGGTGAACACCGGGGAGCTGTTTTTT.